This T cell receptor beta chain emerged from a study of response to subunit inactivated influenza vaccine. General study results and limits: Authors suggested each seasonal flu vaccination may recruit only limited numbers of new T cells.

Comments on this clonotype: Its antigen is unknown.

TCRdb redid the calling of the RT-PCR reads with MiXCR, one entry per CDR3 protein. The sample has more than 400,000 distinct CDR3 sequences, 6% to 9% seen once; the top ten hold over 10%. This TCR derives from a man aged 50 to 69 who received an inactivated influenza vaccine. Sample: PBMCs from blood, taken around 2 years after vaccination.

CDR3 nucleotide sequence: TGCGCCAGCAGCCAAGGATCCACTGGAAACACCATATATTTT. Protein: CASSQGSTGNTIYF. The V gene is TRBV4-3, the J gene TRBJ1-3; D unresolved. The CDR3 has 14 residues. The germline gives CDR1 LGHNA, CDR2 YSLEER. V dropped 1 base and J dropped 2 bases, with 6 bases sitting between them.